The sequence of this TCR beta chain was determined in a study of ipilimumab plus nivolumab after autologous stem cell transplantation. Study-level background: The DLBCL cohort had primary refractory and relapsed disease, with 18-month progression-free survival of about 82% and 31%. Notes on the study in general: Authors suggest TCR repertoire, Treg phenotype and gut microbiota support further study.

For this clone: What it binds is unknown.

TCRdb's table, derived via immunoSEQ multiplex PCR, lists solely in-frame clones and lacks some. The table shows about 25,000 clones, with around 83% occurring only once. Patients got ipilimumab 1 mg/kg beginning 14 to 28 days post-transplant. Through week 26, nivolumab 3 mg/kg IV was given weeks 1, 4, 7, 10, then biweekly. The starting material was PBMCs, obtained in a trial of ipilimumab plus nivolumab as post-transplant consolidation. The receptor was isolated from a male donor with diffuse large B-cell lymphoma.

The CDR3, as DNA: TGTGCCAGCAGTCCCCCGGGACTAGCGGGTAACGGGGAGCTGTTTTTT. Protein sequence: CASSPPGLAGNGELFF. The chain couples TRBV28 to TRBJ2-2; the match to TRBD2 covers 12 bases. V lost 5 bases, J lost 7 bases, and 8 bases stayed unmatched. The germline CDR1 and CDR2 sequences are MDHEN and SYDVKM. The CDR3 is 16 residues long.